This section outlines one T cell receptor (beta chain) sequence together with its context. This specimen comes from a study of naive and memory T cell subsets. The beta constant-region primer was an equimolar mix of two oligonucleotides covering TRBC1 and TRBC2. The ligated cDNA underwent four PCR rounds using SP2 and nested alpha and beta constant-region primers. Ligation attached a single-stranded oligonucleotide with a 12-nucleotide UMI and the SP2 primer to the cDNA 3' end. MiXCR, applied by TCRdb to the UMI-ligation and nested PCR reads, yields one record per CDR3 protein. The profile shows 100,000 to 150,000 distinct CDR3 sequences, 36% of them singletons. The CDR3 runs to 13 residues. V shed 6 bases, J shed 7 bases, and the junction held 5 bases outside the gene matches. Germline loops: CDR1 SNHLY, CDR2 FYNNEI.

The V gene is TRBV2, the J gene TRBJ2-1, with 8 nucleotides matching TRBD1. The specimen was central memory CD4+ T cells from blood. This receptor was identified in a human donor in good health. In nucleotides, the CDR3 is TGTGCCAGCAGCCTGGACAGGGAGAATGAGCAGTTCTTC. As protein: CASSLDRENEQFF.